The text below deals with one TCR beta chain. Participants were aged 18 to 89 years from around 24 US areas. V lost 1 base, J lost 8 bases, and 13 bases stayed unmatched. This CDR3 contains 17 residues. Germline loops: CDR1 MNHEY, CDR2 SMNVEV (reference sequence). The data belong to a study of blood T cell repertoires in COVID-19. The assay was immunoSEQ multiplex PCR, and TCRdb's table has in-frame clones only and misses some. This table has around 250,000 clones, about 87% appearing once. Material: PBMCs or T cells enriched from blood (not recorded which). The chain combines TRBV27 with TRBJ1-2, with TRBD1 matching over 10 bases. The TCR originated in a man aged 50 to 59 who had been exposed to COVID-19. The CDR3 spells CASSLFFLGTGARGYTF. The CDR3 DNA reads as TGTGCCAGCAGTTTATTTTTTTTGGGGACAGGGGCTCGAGGCTACACCTTC.